The 2 T cell receptor beta chains below all came from one sample that was sequenced in a study of T cells in Graves' hyperthyroidism and ophthalmopathy. Using RNA transcripts as the source, TCR beta CDR3 regions were amplified. First-round RT-PCR of the TCR CDR3 relied on the HTBI primer set. Each CDR3 protein gets one entry after TCRdb re-called the multiplex PCR reads with MiXCR. The sample lists 150,000 to 200,000 distinct CDR3 sequences; about 15% were seen once. The sequenced sample was blood. The receptors were sampled from a woman aged 50 to 60 with Graves' hyperthyroidism.

In this sample, this clonotype turned up a few times. The V call is TRBV5-1, the J call TRBJ1-4, with TRBD1 matching over 7 bases. The CDR3 sequence is 15 residues long. Germline V gives CDR1 SGHRS, CDR2 YFSETQ. Trimming at V came to 4 bases and at J to 5 bases, leaving 8 bases not matched to a gene. In DNA form, the CDR3 reads TGCGCCAGCAGCGCCTGGACAGGCTCGAATGAAAAACTGTTTTTT. Amino acid sequence: CASSAWTGSNEKLFF.

As concerns this clonotype: This may be a read error: a much more frequent sequence differs by one nucleotide. The genes are TRBV6-5 and TRBJ1-5, with a possible D match to TRBD1 (5 bases). The V gene's germline CDR1 is MNHEY and CDR2 SVGAGI. The CDR3 loop spans 15 amino acids. V dropped 2 bases and J dropped 3 bases, with 11 bases sitting between them. CDR3 residues: CASSYVDSSNQPQHF. DNA of the CDR3: TGTGCCAGCAGTTACGTCGACAGCTCCAATCAGCCCCAGCATTTT.